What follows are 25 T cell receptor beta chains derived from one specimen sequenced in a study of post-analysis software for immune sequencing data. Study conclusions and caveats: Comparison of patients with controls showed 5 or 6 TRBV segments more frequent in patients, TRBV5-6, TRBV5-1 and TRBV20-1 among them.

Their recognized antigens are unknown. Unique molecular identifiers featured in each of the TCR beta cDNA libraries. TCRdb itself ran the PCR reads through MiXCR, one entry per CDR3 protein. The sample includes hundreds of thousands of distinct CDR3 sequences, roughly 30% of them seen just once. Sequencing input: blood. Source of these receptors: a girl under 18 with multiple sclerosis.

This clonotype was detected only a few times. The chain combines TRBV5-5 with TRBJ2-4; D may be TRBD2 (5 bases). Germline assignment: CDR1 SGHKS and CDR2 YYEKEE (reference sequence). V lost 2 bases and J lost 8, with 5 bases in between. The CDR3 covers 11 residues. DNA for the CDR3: TGTGCCAGCAGCTTCGGGGACATTCAGTACTTC. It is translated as CASSFGDIQYF.

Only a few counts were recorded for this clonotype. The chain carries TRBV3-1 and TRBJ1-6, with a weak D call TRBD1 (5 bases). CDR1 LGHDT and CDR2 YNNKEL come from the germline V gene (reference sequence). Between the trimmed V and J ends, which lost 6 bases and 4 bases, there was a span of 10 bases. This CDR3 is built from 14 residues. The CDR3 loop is CASSLTEYNSPLHF. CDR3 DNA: TGTGCCAGCAGTCTGACAGAGTATAATTCACCCCTCCACTTT.

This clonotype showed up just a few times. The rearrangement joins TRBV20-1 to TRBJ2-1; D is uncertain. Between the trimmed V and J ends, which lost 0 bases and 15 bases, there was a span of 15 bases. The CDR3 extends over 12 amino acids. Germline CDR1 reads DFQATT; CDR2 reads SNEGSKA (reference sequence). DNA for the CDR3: TGCAGTGCTAGAGATGTCCGCCAACTTCGGTTCTTC. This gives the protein CSARDVRQLRFF.

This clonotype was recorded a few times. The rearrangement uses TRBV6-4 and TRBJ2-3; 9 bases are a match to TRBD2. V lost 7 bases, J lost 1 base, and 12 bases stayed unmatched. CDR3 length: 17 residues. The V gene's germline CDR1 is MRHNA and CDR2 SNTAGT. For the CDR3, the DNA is TGTGCCAGCATCTCTTCAGGGAAGCGGGGGGGCACAGATACGCAGTATTTT. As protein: CASISSGKRGGTDTQYF.

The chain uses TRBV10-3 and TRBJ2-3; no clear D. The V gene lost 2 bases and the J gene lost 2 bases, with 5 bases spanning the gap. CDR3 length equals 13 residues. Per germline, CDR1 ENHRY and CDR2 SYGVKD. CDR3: CAISERTTDTQYF. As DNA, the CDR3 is TGTGCCATCAGTGAGAGGACCACAGATACGCAGTATTTT.

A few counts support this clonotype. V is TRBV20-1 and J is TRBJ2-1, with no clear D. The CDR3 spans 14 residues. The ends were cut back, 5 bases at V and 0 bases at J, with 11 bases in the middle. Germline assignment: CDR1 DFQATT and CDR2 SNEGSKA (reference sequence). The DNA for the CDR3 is TGCAGTGCTCCTGGACGGAGCTCCTACAATGAGCAGTTCTTC. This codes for CSAPGRSSYNEQFF.

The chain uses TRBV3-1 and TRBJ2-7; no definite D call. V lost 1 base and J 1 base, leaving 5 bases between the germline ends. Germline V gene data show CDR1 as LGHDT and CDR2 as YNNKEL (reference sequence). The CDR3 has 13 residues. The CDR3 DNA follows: TGTGCCAGCAGCCAAGGTTTTTCCTACGAGCAGTACTTC. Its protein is CASSQGFSYEQYF.

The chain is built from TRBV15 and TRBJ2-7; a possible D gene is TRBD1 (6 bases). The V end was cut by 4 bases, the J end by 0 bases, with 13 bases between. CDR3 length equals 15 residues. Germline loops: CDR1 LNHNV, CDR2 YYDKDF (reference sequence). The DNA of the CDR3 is TGTGCCACCAGCATCGGTGGGACAAGCTCCTACGAGCAGTACTTC. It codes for CATSIGGTSSYEQYF.

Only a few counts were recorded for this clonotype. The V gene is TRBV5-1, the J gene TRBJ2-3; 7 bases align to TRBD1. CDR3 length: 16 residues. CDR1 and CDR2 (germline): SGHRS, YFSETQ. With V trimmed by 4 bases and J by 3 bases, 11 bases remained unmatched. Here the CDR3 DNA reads TGCGCCAGCAGCACAAGGACAGGCCGGCGGACAGATACGCAGTATTTT. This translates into CASSTRTGRRTDTQYF.

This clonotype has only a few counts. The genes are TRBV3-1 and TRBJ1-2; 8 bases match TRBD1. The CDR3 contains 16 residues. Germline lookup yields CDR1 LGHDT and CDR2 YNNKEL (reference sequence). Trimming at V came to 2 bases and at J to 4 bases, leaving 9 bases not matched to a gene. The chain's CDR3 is CASSQPGTGGGYGYTF. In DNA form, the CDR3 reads TGTGCCAGCAGCCAACCTGGGACAGGAGGGGGCTATGGCTACACCTTC.

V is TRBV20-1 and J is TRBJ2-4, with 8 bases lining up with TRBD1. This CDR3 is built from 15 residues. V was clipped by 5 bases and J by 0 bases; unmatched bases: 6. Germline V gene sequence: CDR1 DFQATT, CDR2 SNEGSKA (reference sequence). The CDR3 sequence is CSAGPGQAAKNIQYF. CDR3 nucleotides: TGCAGTGCTGGCCCGGGACAGGCAGCCAAAAACATTCAGTACTTC.

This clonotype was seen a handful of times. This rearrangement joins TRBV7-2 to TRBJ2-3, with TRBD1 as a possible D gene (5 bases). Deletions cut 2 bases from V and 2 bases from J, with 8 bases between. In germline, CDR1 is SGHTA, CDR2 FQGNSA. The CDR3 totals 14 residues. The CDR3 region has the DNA TGTGCCAGCAGCTTAATGGACACCACAGATACGCAGTATTTT. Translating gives CASSLMDTTDTQYF.

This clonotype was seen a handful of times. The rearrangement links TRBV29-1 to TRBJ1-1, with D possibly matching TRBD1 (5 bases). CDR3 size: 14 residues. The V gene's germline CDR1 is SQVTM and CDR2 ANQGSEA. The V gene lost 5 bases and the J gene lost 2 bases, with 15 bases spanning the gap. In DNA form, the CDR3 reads TGCAGCGTTACGACAGCCGGCTTAAACACTGAAGCTTTCTTT. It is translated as CSVTTAGLNTEAFF.

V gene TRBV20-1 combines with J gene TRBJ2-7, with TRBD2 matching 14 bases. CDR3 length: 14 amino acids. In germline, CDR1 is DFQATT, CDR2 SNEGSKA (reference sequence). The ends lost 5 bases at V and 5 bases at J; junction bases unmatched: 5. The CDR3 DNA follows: TGCAGTGCTGGGGGGACTAGCGGGAGCCACGAGCAGTACTTC. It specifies CSAGGTSGSHEQYF.

Here the CDR3 DNA reads TGCGCCAGCAGCTTGGAGGTAGCGGGGGGCACAGATACGCAGTATTTT. It specifies CASSLEVAGGTDTQYF. The rearrangement joins TRBV5-1 to TRBJ2-3, with 9 bases identical to TRBD2. This CDR3 contains 16 residues. The V and J ends lost 0 bases and 1 base, in that order; junction bases with no gene match: 3. CDR1 SGHRS and CDR2 YFSETQ come from the germline V gene.

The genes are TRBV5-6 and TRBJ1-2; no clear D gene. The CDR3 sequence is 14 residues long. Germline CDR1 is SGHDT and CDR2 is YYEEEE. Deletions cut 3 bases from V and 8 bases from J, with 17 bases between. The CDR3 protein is CASSWGSDREGYTF. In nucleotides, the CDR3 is TGTGCCAGCAGCTGGGGTTCGGACCGGGAGGGCTACACCTTC.

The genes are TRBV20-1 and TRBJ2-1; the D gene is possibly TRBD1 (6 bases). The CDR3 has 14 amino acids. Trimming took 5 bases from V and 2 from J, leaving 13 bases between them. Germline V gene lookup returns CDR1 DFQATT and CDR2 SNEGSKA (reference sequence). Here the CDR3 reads CSAASQGPYNEQFF. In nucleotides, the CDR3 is TGCAGTGCTGCGAGCCAGGGGCCCTACAATGAGCAGTTCTTC.

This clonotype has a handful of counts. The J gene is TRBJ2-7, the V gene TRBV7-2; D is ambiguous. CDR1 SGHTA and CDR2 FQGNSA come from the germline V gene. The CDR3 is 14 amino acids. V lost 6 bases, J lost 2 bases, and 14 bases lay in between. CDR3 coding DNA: TGTGCCAGCAGGGGAACATTAGGCACCTACGAGCAGTACTTC. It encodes CASRGTLGTYEQYF.

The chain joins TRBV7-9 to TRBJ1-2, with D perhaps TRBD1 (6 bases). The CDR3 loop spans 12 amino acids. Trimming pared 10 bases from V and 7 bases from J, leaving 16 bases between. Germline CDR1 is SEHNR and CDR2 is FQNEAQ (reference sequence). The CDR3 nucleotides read TGTGCCACTGGCGCAGGGGTAAGTGGCTACACCTTC. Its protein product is CATGAGVSGYTF.

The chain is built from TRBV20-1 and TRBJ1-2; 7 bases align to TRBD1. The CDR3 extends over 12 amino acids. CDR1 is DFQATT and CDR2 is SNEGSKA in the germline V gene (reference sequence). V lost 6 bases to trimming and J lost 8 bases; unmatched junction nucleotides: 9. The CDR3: CSAKGAPNGYTF. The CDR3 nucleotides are TGCAGTGCCAAGGGGGCGCCGAACGGCTACACCTTC.

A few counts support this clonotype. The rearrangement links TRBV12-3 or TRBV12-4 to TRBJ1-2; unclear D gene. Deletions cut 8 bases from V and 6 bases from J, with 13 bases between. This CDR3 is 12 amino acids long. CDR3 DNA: TGTGCCAGCGCACGGGTGGGTGATGGCTACACCTTC. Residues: CASARVGDGYTF.

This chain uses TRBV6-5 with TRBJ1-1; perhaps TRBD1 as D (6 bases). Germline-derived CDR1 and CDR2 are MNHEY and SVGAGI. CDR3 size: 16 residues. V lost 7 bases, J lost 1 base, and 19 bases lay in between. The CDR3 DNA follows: TGTGCCAGCACTAAACGGGCAGGGGTAGGGAACACTGAAGCTTTCTTT. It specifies CASTKRAGVGNTEAFF.

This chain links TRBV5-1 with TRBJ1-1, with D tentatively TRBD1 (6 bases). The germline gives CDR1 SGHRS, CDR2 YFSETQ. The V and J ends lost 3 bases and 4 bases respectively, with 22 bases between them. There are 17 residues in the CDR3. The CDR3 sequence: CASSSAGATLSGTEAFF. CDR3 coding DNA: TGCGCCAGCAGCTCGGCGGGGGCCACTCTGTCGGGCACTGAAGCTTTCTTT. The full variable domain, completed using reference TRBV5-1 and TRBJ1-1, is KAGVTQTPRYLIKTRGQQVTLSCSPISGHRSVSWYQQTPGQGLQFLFEYFSETQRNKGNFPGRFSGRQFSNSRSEMNVSTLELGDSALYLCASSSAGATLSGTEAFFGQGTRLTVV.

CDR3 nucleotides: TGTGCCAGCAGCCAAGATTGGGGGGAGGGGTACAATGAGCAGTTCTTC. It yields the protein CASSQDWGEGYNEQFF. V is TRBV3-1 and J is TRBJ2-1, with 7 bases matching TRBD2. The CDR3 runs 16 residues. The germline CDR1 and CDR2 sequences are LGHDT and YNNKEL (reference sequence). V shed 0 bases and J 4 bases; nucleotides not matched to a gene: 6.

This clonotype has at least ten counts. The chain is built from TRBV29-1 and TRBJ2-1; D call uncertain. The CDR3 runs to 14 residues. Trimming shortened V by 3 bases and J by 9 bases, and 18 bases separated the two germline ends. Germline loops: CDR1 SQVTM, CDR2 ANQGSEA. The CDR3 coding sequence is TGCAGCGTTGAGTGGCAGGTGGGATCTGGTGAGCAGTTCTTC. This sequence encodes CSVEWQVGSGEQFF.